This TCR beta chain was found in a study of CD8+ T cells in alopecia areata (dated by TCRdb to between 2017 and 2018). Concerning the study at large: High-throughput TCRbeta sequencing was used to examine T cell clonal expansion in alopecia areata in both the C3H/HeJ mouse model and human patients. The RNA source kit depended on sample type: the PAXgene miRNA kit for fixed scalp, the miRNeasy kit for PBMCs, and the RNeasy kit for mouse skin. TCRbeta CDR3 regions were amplified by immunoSEQ multiplex PCR using 35 Vbeta forward and 13 Jbeta reverse primers. Scalp tissue and sorted CD4+ and CD8+ peripheral blood T cells from patchy and totalis/universalis alopecia areata patients and from healthy controls were covered by human TCRbeta sequencing. Scalp clonality was compared across normal scalp (n=4), patchy alopecia areata scalp (n=8), and alopecia totalis/universalis scalp (n=8). Overall study results and their limits: Shared TCR sequences between patients were less evident than in mice, which may be partly attributable to HLA diversity in the patient population. Unlike mouse skin, where gammadelta T cells dominate, normal human skin contains resident alphabeta T cells that get sequenced too, which complicates analysis of the scalp TCR repertoire. Higher clonality and more expanded CD8+ clones were observed in lesional scalp than in normal scalp, particularly in alopecia totalis/universalis, a finding suggestive of antigenic drive.

Details on this clone: The clone's antigen remains unknown. Qualities for individual bases were not recorded, and no much larger clone is one base off.

From alopecia areata patients, peripheral blood was collected along with lesional scalp punch biopsies. PBMCs were isolated by density centrifugation and stained for CD3, CD4 and CD8, and CD4+ and CD8+ T cells were sorted on a FACSAria. The untreated alopecia areata patients were recruited through a multicenter biomarker study. Blood CD8+ T cells from 5 or 6 biomarker-study patients were further sorted into NKG2D-low and NKG2D-high fractions. Receptor libraries were prepared by the immunoSEQ multiplex PCR assay. To provide template for TCR sequencing, every sample had RNA extracted and reverse transcribed into cDNA. SuperScript III was used for first-strand cDNA synthesis, primed with a 2:1 mix of oligo-dT and random hexamers. A synthetic immune receptor repertoire was used to gauge amplification bias, and whatever bias remained was removed computationally. The source study handled its data this way. Raw reads were preprocessed for error removal, and CDR3 was defined according to IMGT conventions as running from the conserved cysteine to phenylalanine. Clonality was calculated as 1 minus Shannon entropy normalized by log2 of the number of productive unique TCRs. Scalp TCRbeta sequences were cross-referenced with sorted blood CD4 and CD8 repertoires so that the CD4 or CD8 identity of scalp clones could be inferred. Held by TCRdb, this immuneACCESS table contains in-frame sequences only and omits some clones. Under half of the omission traces to an unresolved V gene where checked; the cause of the rest is unknown. V, J and clone size derive from that table, while D and trimming were established from the DNA sequence. In all, the sample holds 95,000 to 120,000 clones, and 58% of those were seen once. Roughly 25% of the sample comes from the top ten.

V ends up 4 bases short and J 2 bases short, with an unmatched junction base count of 5. The CDR3 goes from the cysteine to the phenylalanine over 14 residues. Solely the CDR3 DNA is kept, with 42 bases framed from the first base. As encoded in the germline V gene, CDR1 is SGHDT while CDR2 is YYEEEE. This clonotype originated in a human donor with alopecia areata. Material for sequencing was NKG2D-low CD8+ T cells sorted from blood. The cell subset or site label of this sample denotes: sorted CD8+ NKG2D-low blood T cells. The V gene is TRBV5-6 and the J gene is TRBJ2-5, with TRBD1 matching 7 junction bases. The sequenced DNA is TGTGCCAGCAGCCCCGTGACAGGGCAAGAGACCCAGTACTTC. It translates as CASSPVTGQETQYF. Outside the CDR3, residues come from the reference TRBV5-6 and TRBJ2-5 proteins, so the full variable domain is: DAGVTQSPTHLIKTRGQQVTLRCSPKSGHDTVSWYQQALGQGPQFIFQYYEEEERQRGNFPDRFSGHQFPNYSSELNVNALLLGDSALYLCASSPVTGQETQYFGPGTRLLVL.